This T cell receptor beta chain appears in the sequencing data of a study of CD8 T cells in ankylosing spondylitis. Many counts were recorded for this clonotype. Its target is unknown. Study observations and caveats: Within ankylosing spondylitis blood, a TCR beta motif made up of seven to nine highly homologous variants appeared to be characteristic. Reports say disease-linked clones showed up significantly more in matched ankylosing spondylitis synovial fluid.

CDR1 DFQATT and CDR2 SNEGSKA come from the germline V gene (reference sequence). The CDR3 covers 10 residues. V dropped 0 bases and J dropped 6 bases, with 3 bases sitting between them. A single record per CDR3 protein comes from TCRdb applying MiXCR to the 5' RACE reads. The table lists a few hundred thousand distinct CDR3 sequences, 11% of them singletons, with roughly 9.5% in the top ten. What was sequenced was blood, either unsorted or a sorted T cell fraction (not recorded which). The clonotype comes from a female donor with ankylosing spondylitis or in good health (not recorded which). The gene calls are TRBV20-1 and TRBJ2-7; D is uncertain. For the CDR3, the DNA is TGCAGTGCTAGAGACTCCGAGCAGTACTTC. This encodes CSARDSEQYF.